This TCR beta chain was found in a study of blood T cell repertoires in COVID-19. About the research overall: Donors in the United States, Italy and Spain gave samples during acute or convalescent COVID-19. Sources were T cells, B-cell-depleted T cells, or PBMCs; the material itself was cDNA or gDNA.

Between the trimmed V and J ends, which lost 0 bases and 0 bases, there was a span of 9 bases. Germline CDR1 MNHEY, CDR2 SVGAGI. CDR3 length: 15 residues. In the original workflow: Estimated nucleated cell counts came from reference gene primer amplification. Produced via immunoSEQ multiplex PCR; TCRdb's table is partial and in-frame only. V, J and clone size are taken as reported in that table, and D and trimming were inferred from the DNA itself. The sample yields around 220,000 clones, about 90% seen once. This sequence joins TRBV6-5 and TRBJ2-7, with a weak D call TRBD1 (7 bases). Sequencing used peripheral blood. This TCR was recovered from a woman between 45 and 65 years old with acute or convalescent COVID-19. The CDR3 DNA reads as TGTGCCAGCAGTTACTCGGAGGGGGCCTCCTACGAGCAGTACTTC. Translation: CASSYSEGASYEQYF.